This T cell receptor (beta chain) came from a study of shared clonotypes between healthy human individuals. Germline CDR1 reads MGHRA; CDR2 reads YSYEKL. This CDR3 has 17 residues. Trimming shortened V by 1 base and J by 1 base, and 14 bases separated the two germline ends. Produced via immunoSEQ multiplex PCR; TCRdb's table is partial and in-frame only. This table has some 2 million clones, about 95% appearing once. Naive-designated CD8 cells lacked CD45RO, were positively enriched for CCR7, and omitted terminally differentiated effector memory CD45RA+ cells. The clonotype was recovered from a man younger than 30 in good health. The sequenced material came from naive CD8+ T cells sorted from blood. This sequence joins TRBV4-1 and TRBJ1-3; D may be TRBD1 (5 bases). CDR3 sequence: CASSQVGTWTSGNTIYF. Written as DNA, the CDR3 is TGCGCCAGCAGCCAAGTCGGGACGTGGACGTCTGGAAACACCATATATTTT.